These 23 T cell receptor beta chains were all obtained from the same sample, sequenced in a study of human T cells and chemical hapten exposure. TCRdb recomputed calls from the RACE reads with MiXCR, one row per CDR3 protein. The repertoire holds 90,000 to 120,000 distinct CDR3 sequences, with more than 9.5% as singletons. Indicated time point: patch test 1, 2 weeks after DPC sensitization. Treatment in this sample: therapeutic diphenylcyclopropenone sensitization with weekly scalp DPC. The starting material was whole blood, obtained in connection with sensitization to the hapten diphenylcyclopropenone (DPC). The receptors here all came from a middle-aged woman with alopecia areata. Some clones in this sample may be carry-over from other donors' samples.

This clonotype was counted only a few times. CDR3 region: CSARDQEGREADTQYF. CDR3 DNA: TGCAGTGCTAGAGATCAGGAGGGTCGGGAAGCAGATACGCAGTATTTT. This chain joins TRBV20-1 and TRBJ2-3, with D tentatively TRBD2 (6 bases). Looked up from germline, CDR1 is DFQATT and CDR2 is SNEGSKA (reference sequence). The CDR3 sequence is 16 residues long. Trimming removed 0 bases from V and 4 bases from J, with 17 bases in between.

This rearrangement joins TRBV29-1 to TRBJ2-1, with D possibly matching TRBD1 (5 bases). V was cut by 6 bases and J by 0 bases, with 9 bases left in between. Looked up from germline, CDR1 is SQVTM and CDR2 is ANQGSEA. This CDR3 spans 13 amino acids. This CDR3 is CSVRQSSYNEQFF. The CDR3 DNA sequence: TGCAGCGTCCGACAGAGCTCCTACAATGAGCAGTTCTTC.

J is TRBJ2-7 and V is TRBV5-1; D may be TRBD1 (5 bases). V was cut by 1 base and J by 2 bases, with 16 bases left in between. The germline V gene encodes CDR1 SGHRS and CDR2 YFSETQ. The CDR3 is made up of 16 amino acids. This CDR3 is CASSLFRGTETYEQYF. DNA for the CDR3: TGCGCCAGCAGCTTGTTTAGGGGCACGGAGACCTACGAGCAGTACTTC.

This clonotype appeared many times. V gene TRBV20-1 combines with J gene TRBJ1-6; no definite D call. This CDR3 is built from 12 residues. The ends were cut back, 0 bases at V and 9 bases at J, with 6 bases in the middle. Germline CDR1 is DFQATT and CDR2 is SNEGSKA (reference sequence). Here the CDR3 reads CSAREISSPLHF. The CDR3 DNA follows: TGCAGTGCTAGAGAAATTAGTTCACCCCTCCACTTT.

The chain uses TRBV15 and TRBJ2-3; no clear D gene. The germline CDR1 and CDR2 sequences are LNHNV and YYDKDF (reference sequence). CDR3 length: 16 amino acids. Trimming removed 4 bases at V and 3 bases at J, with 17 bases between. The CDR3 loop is CATSKDLRFVTDTQYF. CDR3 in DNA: TGTGCCACCAGCAAAGACTTGCGGTTTGTAACAGATACGCAGTATTTT.

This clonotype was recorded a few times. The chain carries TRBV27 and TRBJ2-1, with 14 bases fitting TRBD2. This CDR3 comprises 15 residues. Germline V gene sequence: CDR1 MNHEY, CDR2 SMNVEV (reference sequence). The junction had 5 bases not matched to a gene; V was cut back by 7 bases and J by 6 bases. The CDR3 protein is CASTLGTSGSNEQFF. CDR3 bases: TGTGCCAGCACCCTCGGGACTAGCGGGAGCAATGAGCAGTTCTTC.

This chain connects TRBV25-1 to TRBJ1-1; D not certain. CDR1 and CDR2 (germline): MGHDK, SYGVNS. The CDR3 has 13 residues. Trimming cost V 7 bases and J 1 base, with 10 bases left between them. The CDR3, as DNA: TGTGCCAGCACGTTAACAGAGAACACTGAAGCTTTCTTT. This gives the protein CASTLTENTEAFF.

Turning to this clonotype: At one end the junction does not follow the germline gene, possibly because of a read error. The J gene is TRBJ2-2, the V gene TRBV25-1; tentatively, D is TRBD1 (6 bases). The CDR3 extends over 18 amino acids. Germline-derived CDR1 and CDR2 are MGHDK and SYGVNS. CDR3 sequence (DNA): TGTGCCAGCAGTCCCTTTGGACAGCCACAAACGAACGCCGGGGAGCTGTTTTTT. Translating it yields CASSPFGQPQTNAGELFF.

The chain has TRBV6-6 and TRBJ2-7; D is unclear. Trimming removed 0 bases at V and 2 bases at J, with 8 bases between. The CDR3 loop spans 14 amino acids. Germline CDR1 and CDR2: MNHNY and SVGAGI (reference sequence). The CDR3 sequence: CASSYSAQPYEQYF. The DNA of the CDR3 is TGTGCCAGCAGTTACTCCGCACAGCCCTACGAGCAGTACTTC.

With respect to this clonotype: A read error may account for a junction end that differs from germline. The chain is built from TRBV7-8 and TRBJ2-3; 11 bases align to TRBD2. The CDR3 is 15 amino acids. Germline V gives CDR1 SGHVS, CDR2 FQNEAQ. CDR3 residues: CASSSLAGDTDRQYF. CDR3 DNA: TGTGCCAGCAGCTCACTAGCGGGGGACACAGATAGGCAGTATTTT.

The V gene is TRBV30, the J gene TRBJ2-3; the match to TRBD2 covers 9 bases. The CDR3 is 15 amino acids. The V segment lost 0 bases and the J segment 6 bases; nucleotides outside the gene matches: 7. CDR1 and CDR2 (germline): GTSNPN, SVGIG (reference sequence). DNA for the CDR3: TGTGCCTGGAGTGTATCCAGCGGGGGGAGGGATACGCAGTATTTT. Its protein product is CAWSVSSGGRDTQYF. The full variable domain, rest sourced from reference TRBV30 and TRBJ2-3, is SQTIHQWPATLVQPVGSPLSLECTVEGTSNPNLYWYRQAAGRGLQLLFYSVGIGQISSEVPQNLSASRPQDRQFILSSKKLLLSDSGFYLCAWSVSSGGRDTQYFGPGTRLTVL.

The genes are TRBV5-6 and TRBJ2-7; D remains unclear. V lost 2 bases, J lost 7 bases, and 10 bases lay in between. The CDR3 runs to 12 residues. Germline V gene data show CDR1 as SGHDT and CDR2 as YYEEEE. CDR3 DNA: TGTGCCAGCAGCTTCCTTGGGTCAGAGCAGTACTTC. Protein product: CASSFLGSEQYF.

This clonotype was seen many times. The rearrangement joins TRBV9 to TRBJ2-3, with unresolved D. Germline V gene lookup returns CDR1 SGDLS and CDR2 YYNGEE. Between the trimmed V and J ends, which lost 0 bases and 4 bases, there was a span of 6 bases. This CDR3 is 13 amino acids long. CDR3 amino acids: CASSVEPADTQYF. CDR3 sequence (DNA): TGTGCCAGCAGCGTAGAACCGGCAGATACGCAGTATTTT.

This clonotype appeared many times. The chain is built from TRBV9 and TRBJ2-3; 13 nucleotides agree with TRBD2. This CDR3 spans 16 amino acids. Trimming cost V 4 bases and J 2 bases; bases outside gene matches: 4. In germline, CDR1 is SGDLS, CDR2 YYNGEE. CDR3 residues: CASSSGLAGATDTQYF. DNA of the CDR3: TGTGCCAGCAGCTCCGGACTAGCGGGGGCCACAGATACGCAGTATTTT.

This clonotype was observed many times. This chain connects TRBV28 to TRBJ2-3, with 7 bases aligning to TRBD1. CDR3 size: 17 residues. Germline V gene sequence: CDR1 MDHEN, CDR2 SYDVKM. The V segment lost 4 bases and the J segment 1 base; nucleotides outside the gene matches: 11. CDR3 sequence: CASSSWNTGVGTDTQYF. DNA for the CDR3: TGTGCCAGCAGTTCATGGAATACAGGGGTGGGCACAGATACGCAGTATTTT.

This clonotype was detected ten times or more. CDR3 DNA: TGTGCCAGCAGTTTTATTGTCCAGACAGGAAAAAATTCACCCCTCCACTTT. As protein: CASSFIVQTGKNSPLHF. The V and J genes are TRBV27 and TRBJ1-6; tentatively, D is TRBD1 (6 bases). Germline V gene data show CDR1 as MNHEY and CDR2 as SMNVEV (reference sequence). V was cut by 3 bases and J by 7 bases, with 19 bases left in between. This CDR3 region has 17 residues.

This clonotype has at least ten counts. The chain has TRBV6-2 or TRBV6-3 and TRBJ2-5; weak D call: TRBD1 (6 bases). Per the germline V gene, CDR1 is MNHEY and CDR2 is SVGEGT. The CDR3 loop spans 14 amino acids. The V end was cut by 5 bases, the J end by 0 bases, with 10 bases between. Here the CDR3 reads CASSGGQYQETQYF. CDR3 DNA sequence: TGTGCCAGCAGTGGGGGACAATACCAAGAGACCCAGTACTTC.

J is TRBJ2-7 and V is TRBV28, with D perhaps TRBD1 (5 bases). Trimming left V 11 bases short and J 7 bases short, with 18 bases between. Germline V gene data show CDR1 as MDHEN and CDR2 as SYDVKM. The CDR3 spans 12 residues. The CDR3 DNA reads TGTGCCTCCAGGGCAGCCTTGGGAGAGCAGTACTTC. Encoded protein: CASRAALGEQYF.

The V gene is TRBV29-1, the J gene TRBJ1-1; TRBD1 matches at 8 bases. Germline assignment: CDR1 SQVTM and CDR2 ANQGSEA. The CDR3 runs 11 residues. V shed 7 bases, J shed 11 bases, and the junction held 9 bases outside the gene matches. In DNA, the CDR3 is TGCAGCGCACGGACAGGGAACGATGCTTTCTTT. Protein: CSARTGNDAFF. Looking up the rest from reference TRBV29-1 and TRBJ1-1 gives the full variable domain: SAVISQKPSRDICQRGTSLTIQCQVDSQVTMMFWYRQQPGQSLTLIATANQGSEATYESGFVIDKFPISRPNLTFSTLTVSNMSPEDSSIYLCSARTGNDAFFGQGTRLTVV.

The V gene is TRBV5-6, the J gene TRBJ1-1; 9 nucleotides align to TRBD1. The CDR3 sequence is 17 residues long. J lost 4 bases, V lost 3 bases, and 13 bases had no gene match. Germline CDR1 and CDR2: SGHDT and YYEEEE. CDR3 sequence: CASSWRSHRGRGTEAFF. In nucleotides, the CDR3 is TGTGCCAGCAGCTGGCGTAGTCACAGGGGGCGCGGCACTGAAGCTTTCTTT.

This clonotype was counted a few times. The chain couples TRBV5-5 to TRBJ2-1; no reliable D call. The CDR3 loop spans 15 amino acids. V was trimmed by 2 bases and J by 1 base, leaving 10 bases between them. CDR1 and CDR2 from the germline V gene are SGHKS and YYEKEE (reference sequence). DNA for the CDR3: TGTGCCAGCAGCTTAAGTCCGACTTCCTACAATGAGCAGTTCTTC. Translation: CASSLSPTSYNEQFF.

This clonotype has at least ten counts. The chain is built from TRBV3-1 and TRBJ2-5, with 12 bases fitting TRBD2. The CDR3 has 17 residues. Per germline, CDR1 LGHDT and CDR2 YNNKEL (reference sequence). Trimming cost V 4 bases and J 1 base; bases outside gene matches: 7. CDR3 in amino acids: CASSPTRTSGVQETQYF. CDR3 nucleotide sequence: TGTGCCAGCAGCCCAACTCGGACTAGCGGGGTCCAAGAGACCCAGTACTTC.

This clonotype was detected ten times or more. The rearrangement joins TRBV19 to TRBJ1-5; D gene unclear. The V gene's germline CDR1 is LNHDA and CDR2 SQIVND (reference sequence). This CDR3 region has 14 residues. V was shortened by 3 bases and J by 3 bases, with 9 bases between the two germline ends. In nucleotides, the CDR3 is TGTGCCAGTAGTATGATTCCGACCAATCAGCCCCAGCATTTT. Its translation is CASSMIPTNQPQHF.